These 5 T cell receptor beta chains were sequenced from one sample in a study of cytotoxic CD8 clonotypes in ibrutinib-treated CLL. This table comes from immunoSEQ multiplex PCR, and its TCRdb copy is limited to in-frame clones, with some not included. This table holds 20,000 to 30,000 clones, 65% to 75% found once. The specimen was PBMCs, collected after 24 months of ibrutinib treatment. These receptors originate from a human donor with chronic lymphocytic leukemia.

This rearrangement joins TRBV11-2 to TRBJ1-1; TRBD1 is a possible D gene (6 bases). This CDR3 region has 14 residues. The germline CDR1 and CDR2 sequences are SGHAT and FQNNGV. Between the trimmed V and J ends, which lost 3 bases and 0 bases, there was a span of 8 bases. The CDR3 here is CASSFEGVNTEAFF. The DNA of the CDR3 is TGTGCCAGCAGCTTTGAGGGGGTGAACACTGAAGCTTTCTTT.

This chain uses TRBV27 with TRBJ2-3; possibly TRBD1 for D (7 bases). The CDR3 runs 19 residues. V was pared by 2 bases and J by 1 base, with 22 bases between. Per the germline V gene, CDR1 is MNHEY and CDR2 is SMNVEV (reference sequence). In nucleotides, the CDR3 is TGTGCCAGCAGTTTAAATCCTAGCCAGGGGGGATACGGCACAGATACGCAGTATTTT. As protein: CASSLNPSQGGYGTDTQYF.

A remark on this clone: A junction boundary mismatches the germline segment, possibly from a read error. V usage is TRBV6-1 and J usage is TRBJ1-1; D may be TRBD1 (5 bases). Looked up from germline, CDR1 is MNHNS and CDR2 is SASEGT. This CDR3 spans 10 amino acids. For the CDR3, the DNA is TGTGCCAGCAGTACCGTCCCAGGGACCTTT. Translating gives CASSTVPGTF.

This clone was observed once. This rearrangement joins TRBV7-7 to TRBJ2-2, with 8 bases identical to TRBD1. The CDR3 has 13 amino acids. The junction had 1 base not matched to a gene; V was cut back by 4 bases and J by 6 bases. Germline CDR1 SSHAT, CDR2 FNYEAQ (reference sequence). The CDR3 nucleotides read TGTGCCAGCAGCTCACAGGGGGCCGGGGAGCTGTTTTTT. Amino acids: CASSSQGAGELFF.

The chain joins TRBV29-1 to TRBJ1-2; D not resolved. V was shortened by 2 bases and J by 7 bases, with 14 bases between the two germline ends. There are 13 residues in the CDR3. Germline V gene lookup returns CDR1 SQVTM and CDR2 ANQGSEA. The CDR3 bases are TGCAGCGTTGAAAATCCGGGAATGAGTGGCTACACCTTC. Protein product: CSVENPGMSGYTF.